The clone carrying this TCR beta chain showed up just a few times. Its antigen is currently unknown. The identical CDR3 is also encoded by other nucleotide sequences in the sample. This sample stems from a study of shared clonotypes between healthy human individuals. The assay ran at deep level. This table comes from immunoSEQ multiplex PCR, and its TCRdb copy is limited to in-frame clones, with some not included. The repertoire has around 1.9 million clones, 85% to 95% of them found once; the top ten carry around 1.7%. Naivety among CD8 cells was defined by CD45RO negativity and positive CCR7 selection, thereby excluding terminally differentiated effector memory CD45RA+ cells. Deletions cut 0 bases from V and 2 bases from J, with 9 bases between. The CDR3 sequence is 15 residues long. In germline, CDR1 is SGDLS, CDR2 YYNGEE. Findings and limits, study-wide: Some clonotypes were shared by all four sorted-subset donors, while others were not shared. The non-shared ones had lower generation probabilities than the shared ones.

The chain is built from TRBV9 and TRBJ1-5; D is unresolved. The sample comprised naive CD8+ T cells from PBMCs. The receptor was derived from a man younger than 35 in good health. Some clones in this sample may be carry-over from other donors' samples. CDR3 nucleotide sequence: TGTGCCAGCAGCGTAGGCCCGGGAGGCAATCAGCCCCAGCATTTT. Translation: CASSVGPGGNQPQHF.